The 24 T cell receptor beta chains given below trace back to one sample, sequenced in a study of neurological immune-mediated disorders. TCRdb re-called the 5' RACE reads with MiXCR, one entry per CDR3 protein. The sample includes some 77,000 distinct CDR3 sequences, around a tenth seen only once; the top ten take about 1.7%. Specimen: PBMCs. These TCRs come from a man over 45 in good health.

This clonotype was picked up many times. V and J are TRBV20-1 and TRBJ2-7; D is unclear. Trimming cost V 3 bases and J 2 bases, with 14 bases left between them. The CDR3 sequence is 14 residues long. In germline, CDR1 is DFQATT, CDR2 SNEGSKA (reference sequence). CDR3 region: CSASQSTEPYEQYF. The CDR3 region has the DNA TGCAGTGCTAGTCAATCCACTGAACCCTACGAGCAGTACTTC.

This clonotype was seen many times. The J gene is TRBJ2-1, the V gene TRBV29-1; the D gene is possibly TRBD1 (6 bases). Trimming stripped 3 bases from V and 0 bases from J, with 6 bases between. The CDR3 has 13 residues. Germline V gives CDR1 SQVTM, CDR2 ANQGSEA. The CDR3 reads CSVDRGSYNEQFF. The CDR3 nucleotides read TGCAGCGTTGACAGGGGCTCCTACAATGAGCAGTTCTTC.

This chain uses TRBV10-3 with TRBJ2-2, with 7 positions matching TRBD1. V gave up 10 bases and J gave up 14 bases; unmatched junction bases: 13. The CDR3 is 12 residues long. From germline, CDR1 is ENHRY and CDR2 SYGVKD. The CDR3 DNA is TGTGCCAGCCTGACAGGGACGGGGTATCTGTTTTTT. Translation: CASLTGTGYLFF.

This clonotype was seen repeatedly, ten times or more. The chain recombines TRBV7-8 with TRBJ1-6; D might be TRBD1 (5 bases). Between the trimmed V and J ends, which lost 2 bases and 7 bases, there was a span of 12 bases. This CDR3 has 15 residues. Germline loops: CDR1 SGHVS, CDR2 FQNEAQ. The CDR3, as DNA: TGTGCCAGCAGCTTATGGGCAGGGCAGAATTCACCCCTCCACTTT. This gives the protein CASSLWAGQNSPLHF. The variable domain in full, completed from reference TRBV7-8 and TRBJ1-6, reads GAGVSQSPRYKVAKRGQDVALRCDPISGHVSLFWYQQALGQGPEFLTYFQNEAQLDKSGLPSDRFFAERPEGSVSTLKIQRTQQEDSAVYLCASSLWAGQNSPLHFGNGTRLTVT.

V and J are TRBV11-1 and TRBJ2-3; D is possibly TRBD2 (6 bases). The CDR3 is 14 residues long. The germline V gene encodes CDR1 SGHAT and CDR2 FQDESV (reference sequence). Trimming removed 7 bases from V and 0 bases from J, with 11 bases in between. CDR3 sequence (DNA): TGTGCCAGCACCTTTAGCGGTAGCACAGATACGCAGTATTTT. Amino acids: CASTFSGSTDTQYF.

This clonotype was seen repeatedly, ten times or more. V usage is TRBV5-1 and J usage is TRBJ2-1; D might be TRBD1 or TRBD2, each matching 5 bases. V lost 0 bases and J 6 bases, leaving 13 bases between the germline ends. Germline CDR1 and CDR2: SGHRS and YFSETQ. The CDR3 is made up of 15 amino acids. The CDR3 region has the DNA TGCGCCAGCAGCTTGGGGACACTAGTTTCCAATGAGCAGTTCTTC. Encoded protein: CASSLGTLVSNEQFF.

The CDR3 is CASSPLAGENEQFF. As DNA, the CDR3 is TGCGCCAGCAGTCCACTAGCGGGAGAGAATGAGCAGTTCTTC. The genes are TRBV5-1 and TRBJ2-1; 11 nucleotides agree with TRBD2. The V gene end was trimmed by 5 bases and the J gene end by 7 bases; junction bases not matched to a gene: 5. The germline CDR1 and CDR2 sequences are SGHRS and YFSETQ. The CDR3 is 14 residues long.

Of note for this clonotype: Being one base from a much bigger clone, this may be a read error. The V call is TRBV5-1, the J call TRBJ1-4; D ambiguous. Germline values: CDR1 SGHRS, CDR2 YFSETQ. The CDR3 sequence is 15 residues long. Trimming took off 4 bases at V and 2 bases at J, with 12 bases between the two ends. CDR3 sequence (DNA): TGCGCCAGCAGCGGAATACAGTGGACTAATGAAAAACTGTTTTTT. Protein product: CASSGIQWTNEKLFF.

This clonotype came up many times. This chain connects TRBV7-8 to TRBJ2-2; 10 positions match TRBD2. This CDR3 is built from 15 residues. The ends lost 5 bases at V and 3 bases at J; junction bases unmatched: 3. Germline loops: CDR1 SGHVS, CDR2 FQNEAQ. The CDR3: CASSRAGGYTGELFF. The DNA of the CDR3 is TGTGCCAGCAGCCGAGCGGGGGGGTACACCGGGGAGCTGTTTTTT.

In regard to this clonotype: A much larger clone lies one base from this, so it may be a read error. V is TRBV14 and J is TRBJ2-4; no definite D call. Looked up from germline, CDR1 is SGHDN and CDR2 is FVKESK. Deletions cut 0 bases from V and 13 bases from J, with 10 bases between. This CDR3 has 12 amino acids. The CDR3 region is CASSQDPVQQYF. The CDR3 nucleotides read TGTGCCAGCAGCCAAGATCCGGTGCAACAGTACTTC.

The gene calls are TRBV20-1 and TRBJ1-1; no reliable D call. V was trimmed by 0 bases and J by 2 bases, leaving 16 bases between them. The CDR3 runs 16 residues. Germline CDR1 and CDR2: DFQATT and SNEGSKA (reference sequence). In DNA form, the CDR3 reads TGCAGTGCTAGAGATAGTGTGAAATCCACAAACACTGAAGCTTTCTTT. As protein: CSARDSVKSTNTEAFF.

There are a few counts of this clonotype. The gene calls are TRBV5-4 and TRBJ2-1, with 10 bases that match TRBD1. Losses at the gene ends were 5 bases for V and 5 bases for J; bases not matched to a gene: 7. The germline gives CDR1 SGHNT, CDR2 YYREEE (reference sequence). The CDR3 consists of 15 residues. The CDR3 region is CASRFGTGANNEQFF. Written as DNA, the CDR3 is TGTGCCAGCAGGTTCGGGACAGGGGCGAACAATGAGCAGTTCTTC.

In this sample, this clonotype turned up many times. The V gene is TRBV4-2, the J gene TRBJ2-1; D could derive from TRBD1 or TRBD2 (6 bases each). The length of the CDR3 is 19 residues. Germline V gives CDR1 LGHNA, CDR2 YNFKEQ. Trimming pared 0 bases from V and 4 bases from J, leaving 22 bases between. The CDR3 here is CASSQEGLGWGAYYNEQFF. The DNA for the CDR3 is TGTGCCAGCAGCCAAGAAGGGCTCGGGTGGGGGGCCTATTACAATGAGCAGTTCTTC.

V gene TRBV29-1 combines with J gene TRBJ2-1; D possibly corresponds to TRBD2 (5 bases). This CDR3 comprises 12 residues. V gave up 7 bases and J gave up 7 bases, with 14 bases separating them. The germline CDR1 and CDR2 sequences are SQVTM and ANQGSEA. The CDR3, as DNA: TGCAGCGCCACCGGACCGGGGAATGAGCAGTTCTTC. It is translated as CSATGPGNEQFF.

In its sample, this clonotype was seen many times. V usage is TRBV11-1 and J usage is TRBJ1-3; D is undetermined. The CDR3 has 17 residues. Germline V gene data show CDR1 as SGHAT and CDR2 as FQDESV (reference sequence). Trimming pared 0 bases from V and 4 bases from J, leaving 16 bases between. The CDR3 region is CASSLAGSPVEGNTIYF. DNA for the CDR3: TGTGCCAGCAGCTTAGCTGGGTCACCGGTTGAAGGAAACACCATATATTTT.

This clonotype was observed at least ten times. The chain joins TRBV20-1 to TRBJ2-1, with 8 bases lining up with TRBD2. The CDR3 loop spans 14 amino acids. The ends lost 3 bases at V and 8 bases at J; junction bases unmatched: 9. Germline CDR1 reads DFQATT; CDR2 reads SNEGSKA (reference sequence). The CDR3 bases are TGCAGTGCTAGTCAGGGACTAGGTTCGGATGAGCAGTTCTTC. Translating gives CSASQGLGSDEQFF.

This clonotype was counted many times. V gene TRBV10-1 combines with J gene TRBJ2-7; D possibly corresponds to TRBD1 (6 bases). CDR3 length: 14 amino acids. Trimming removed 4 bases at V and 5 bases at J, with 15 bases between. Germline V gives CDR1 WNHNN, CDR2 SYGVQD (reference sequence). Here the CDR3 reads CASSASGELHEQYF. CDR3 nucleotide sequence: TGCGCCAGCAGTGCGTCAGGGGAGCTTCACGAGCAGTACTTC.

This clonotype has a handful of counts. A read error may explain this, as a much larger clone is one base away. V and J are TRBV5-1 and TRBJ2-7; D gene unclear. In germline, CDR1 is SGHRS, CDR2 YFSETQ. The CDR3 is 13 amino acids. The V end lost 0 bases, the J end lost 6 bases, and 10 bases lay between the germline ends. CDR3 protein: CASSLGQVSEQYF. The CDR3 region has the DNA TGCGCCAGCAGCTTGGGGCAGGTGTCCGAGCAGTACTTC.

This chain uses TRBV29-1 with TRBJ2-3; 7 bases map to TRBD2. The CDR3 spans 14 residues. The germline CDR1 and CDR2 sequences are SQVTM and ANQGSEA. With 3 bases clipped from V and 5 bases from J, the junction kept 8 bases outside the gene matches. CDR3 sequence reads: CSVDASGMGDTQYF. Here the CDR3 DNA reads TGCAGCGTTGATGCTAGCGGAATGGGAGATACGCAGTATTTT.

This clonotype appeared many times. The rearrangement uses TRBV7-2 and TRBJ2-3; tentative D call: TRBD1 (6 bases). The CDR3 sequence is 16 residues long. Germline CDR1 and CDR2: SGHTA and FQGNSA. V lost 5 bases, J lost 1 base, and 16 bases lay in between. The CDR3 DNA sequence: TGTGCCAGCAGCCACTACCGGGACATAGGCACAGATACGCAGTATTTT. Its translation is CASSHYRDIGTDTQYF.

J is TRBJ1-1 and V is TRBV3-1; unclear D gene. This CDR3 is 13 amino acids long. Looked up from germline, CDR1 is LGHDT and CDR2 is YNNKEL (reference sequence). Trimming pared 2 bases from V and 0 bases from J, leaving 4 bases between. CDR3 protein: CASSQIMNTEAFF. DNA for the CDR3: TGTGCCAGCAGCCAAATCATGAACACTGAAGCTTTCTTT.

Ten or more counts support this clonotype. The CDR3 sequence: CASSSSTNTGELFF. The CDR3 bases are TGTGCCAGCAGCTCGTCCACGAACACCGGGGAGCTGTTTTTT. The V and J genes are TRBV7-9 and TRBJ2-2; no reliable D call. V shed 4 bases and J shed 0 bases, with 6 bases lying between them. Germline assignment: CDR1 SEHNR and CDR2 FQNEAQ (reference sequence). The CDR3 sequence is 14 residues long.

Only one count was recorded for this clonotype. The CDR3 DNA follows: TGTGCCAGTAGTATGCCCTCAGCGGGCACCTACGAGCAGTACTTC. This sequence encodes CASSMPSAGTYEQYF. The chain joins TRBV19 to TRBJ2-7, with a possible D match to TRBD2 (6 bases). This CDR3 spans 15 amino acids. Per the germline V gene, CDR1 is LNHDA and CDR2 is SQIVND (reference sequence). Between the trimmed V and J ends, which lost 3 bases and 2 bases, there was a span of 14 bases.

This clonotype appeared many times. J is TRBJ2-5 and V is TRBV5-1, with D tentatively TRBD1 (5 bases). Germline V gene lookup returns CDR1 SGHRS and CDR2 YFSETQ. Deletions cut 1 base from V and 2 bases from J, with 9 bases between. The CDR3 is 14 amino acids. The CDR3 sequence is CASSLRGKQETQYF. DNA for the CDR3: TGCGCCAGCAGCTTGAGGGGCAAGCAAGAGACCCAGTACTTC.